This T cell receptor (beta chain) was obtained from a study of T cell clonotyping in hematopoietic cell transplantation. Study-wide findings and caveats: Recipient TCR diversity dropped after transplant; expanded clonotypes rose from day 30 to 180.

Regarding this clone: Its antigen remains unidentified.

Clones were sequenced by immunoSEQ multiplex PCR, and TCRdb holds only the in-frame ones, with some missing. The top ten hold around 1.6% of the sample, which has more than 55,000 clones, around 94% seen once. V was shortened by 7 bases and J by 7 bases, with 14 bases between the two germline ends. Germline V gene lookup returns CDR1 LNHDA and CDR2 SQIVND (reference sequence). The CDR3 extends over 13 amino acids. The chain carries TRBV19 and TRBJ2-1; D perhaps matches TRBD2 (5 bases). The sequence was collected from a man over 45 in good health. Some clones in this sample may be carry-over from other donors' samples. The specimen sequenced was peripheral blood mononuclear cells. CDR3 in DNA: TGTGCCAGTACGTGGATGACGGGGAATGAGCAGTTCTTC. Its translation is CASTWMTGNEQFF.